These 16 T cell receptor beta chains share one sample of origin, sequenced in a study of blood T cells in healthy people across ages. Primers used in a second PCR of about 6 to 12 cycles were a sample-barcoded 5' primer and a J-beta primer mix. TCRdb recomputed calls from the 5' RACE reads with MiXCR, one row per CDR3 protein. This sample yields over 1.5 million distinct CDR3 sequences, of which 49% are seen a single time; approximately 2% belongs to the top ten. The sample taken for sequencing was blood. The receptors stem from a woman aged 40 to 50 in good health.

The chain uses TRBV10-3 and TRBJ2-3; 11 bases agree with TRBD2. There are 15 residues in the CDR3. The germline V gene encodes CDR1 ENHRY and CDR2 SYGVKD. V lost 6 bases, J lost 2 bases, and 4 bases stayed unmatched. In DNA form, the CDR3 reads TGTGCCATCAGGGGGGGACTAGCGGTCACAGATACGCAGTATTTT. Protein: CAIRGGLAVTDTQYF.

V is TRBV24-1 and J is TRBJ2-7; 12 bases are shared with TRBD2. Per the germline V gene, CDR1 is KGHDR and CDR2 is SFDVKD. The CDR3 has 15 residues. The J segment lost 12 bases and the V segment lost 4 bases, leaving 12 bases of the junction unmatched. The CDR3 sequence is CATSDVGLAGSHRYF. CDR3 DNA: TGTGCCACCAGTGACGTTGGACTAGCGGGGAGTCATAGGTACTTC.

Only one count was recorded for this clonotype. This chain links TRBV2 with TRBJ2-7, with 7 bases lining up with TRBD1. Trimming cost V 6 bases and J 0 bases; bases outside gene matches: 8. From germline, CDR1 is SNHLY and CDR2 FYNNEI. There are 15 residues in the CDR3. The CDR3 protein is CASRTGQVSSYEQYF. CDR3 DNA: TGTGCCAGCAGGACTGGACAGGTGAGCTCCTACGAGCAGTACTTC.

The rearrangement links TRBV28 to TRBJ2-4; the match to TRBD1 covers 7 bases. The germline V gene encodes CDR1 MDHEN and CDR2 SYDVKM. Germline trimming cut 3 bases from V and 1 base from J; bases unmatched to any gene: 3. This CDR3 is built from 15 residues. The CDR3 region is CASSFLQGAKNIQYF. The CDR3 nucleotides read TGTGCCAGCAGTTTCCTACAGGGGGCCAAAAACATTCAGTACTTC.

This rearrangement joins TRBV10-3 to TRBJ1-1, with D possibly matching TRBD1 (6 bases). Trimming stripped 4 bases from V and 2 bases from J, with 8 bases between. The CDR3 covers 13 residues. Germline V lookup: CDR1 ENHRY, CDR2 SYGVKD. CDR3 protein: CAISGTDNTEAFF. In DNA, the CDR3 is TGTGCCATCAGTGGGACAGATAACACTGAAGCTTTCTTT.

This clonotype was seen a few times. The rearrangement uses TRBV5-1 and TRBJ2-1, with a possible D match to TRBD2 (5 bases). This CDR3 contains 16 residues. Germline assignment: CDR1 SGHRS and CDR2 YFSETQ. V was pared by 0 bases and J by 4 bases, with 14 bases between. The CDR3: CASSLEPSLEYNEQFF. The CDR3 nucleotides read TGCGCCAGCAGCTTGGAGCCTAGCCTTGAATACAATGAGCAGTTCTTC.

The chain has TRBV7-2 and TRBJ2-1; the match to TRBD2 covers 12 bases. J was trimmed by 1 base and V by 1 base; bases with no gene match: 8. Germline lookup yields CDR1 SGHTA and CDR2 FQGNSA. CDR3 length equals 19 residues. The CDR3 bases are TGTGCCAGCAGCTTAGACTGGCCGCTAGCGGGGGGGTCCTACAATGAGCAGTTCTTC. Protein: CASSLDWPLAGGSYNEQFF.

J is TRBJ2-1 and V is TRBV29-1, with a possible D match to TRBD1 (7 bases). V was shortened by 6 bases and J by 10 bases, with 13 bases between the two germline ends. The CDR3 sequence is 11 residues long. Germline CDR1 and CDR2: SQVTM and ANQGSEA. The CDR3 bases are TGCAGCGTGCAGACAGGGAGGGAGCAGTTCTTC. It is translated as CSVQTGREQFF.

A few counts support this clonotype. The chain employs TRBV3-1 and TRBJ1-2; D call uncertain. The CDR3 runs 16 residues. V lost 1 base, J lost 0 bases, and 12 bases lay in between. Germline CDR1 is LGHDT and CDR2 is YNNKEL (reference sequence). In DNA, the CDR3 is TGTGCCAGCAGCCAAGCGGAGGGAGTAACTAACTATGGCTACACCTTC. Translated, it gives CASSQAEGVTNYGYTF. Together with reference TRBV3-1 and TRBJ1-2, the CDR3 gives the full variable domain: DTAVSQTPKYLVTQMGNDKSIKCEQNLGHDTMYWYKQDSKKFLKIMFSYNNKELIINETVPNRFSPKSPDKAHLNLHINSLELGDSAVYFCASSQAEGVTNYGYTFGSGTRLTVV.

The chain links TRBV5-1 to TRBJ2-5; 9 positions agree with TRBD1. Unmatched junction bases numbered 8, after V lost 3 bases and J lost 5 bases. This CDR3 is built from 15 residues. The V gene's germline CDR1 is SGHRS and CDR2 YFSETQ. CDR3 sequence (DNA): TGCGCCAGCAGCTACAATCCCGGGACAGGGGAGACCCAGTACTTC. Its protein is CASSYNPGTGETQYF. Combining the CDR3 with reference TRBV5-1 and TRBJ2-5 gives the whole variable domain KAGVTQTPRYLIKTRGQQVTLSCSPISGHRSVSWYQQTPGQGLQFLFEYFSETQRNKGNFPGRFSGRQFSNSRSEMNVSTLELGDSALYLCASSYNPGTGETQYFGPGTRLLVL.

This clonotype was picked up a small number of times. The chain links TRBV10-3 to TRBJ2-3, with D tentatively TRBD2 (5 bases). The CDR3 has 15 residues. The V gene lost 4 bases and the J gene lost 1 base, with 12 bases spanning the gap. Germline loops: CDR1 ENHRY, CDR2 SYGVKD. In DNA, the CDR3 is TGTGCCATCAGTGTCTCCTCGCGGGGCACAGATACGCAGTATTTT. The encoded protein is CAISVSSRGTDTQYF.

This clonotype turned up a few times. The chain employs TRBV6-1 and TRBJ2-3, with TRBD2 as a possible D gene (6 bases). Germline V gives CDR1 MNHNS, CDR2 SASEGT. Trimming removed 4 bases at V and 2 bases at J, with 13 bases between. The CDR3 has 15 residues. CDR3 in DNA: TGTGCCAGCAGTGGGTGGAGGGCCGACACAGATACGCAGTATTTT. It codes for CASSGWRADTDTQYF.

This clonotype turned up a few times. The rearrangement links TRBV20-1 to TRBJ2-1, with TRBD2 matching 8 bases. This CDR3 has 16 residues. The germline V gene encodes CDR1 DFQATT and CDR2 SNEGSKA (reference sequence). V dropped 5 bases and J dropped 0; count of bases not matched to a gene: 9. The CDR3 bases are TGCAGTGCTCCTCCGGGACTAGGGAGCTCCTACAATGAGCAGTTCTTC. Translation gives CSAPPGLGSSYNEQFF.

The rearrangement links TRBV6-1 to TRBJ2-3; TRBD2 might be the D (6 bases). The CDR3 is 13 residues long. The germline V gene has CDR1 MNHNS and CDR2 SASEGT. V lost 1 base to trimming and J lost 9 bases, with 11 bases between them. The CDR3 protein is CASSEVRGLTQYF. CDR3 DNA: TGTGCCAGCAGTGAAGTTAGGGGACTGACGCAGTATTTT.

This clonotype turned up a few times. This rearrangement joins TRBV29-1 to TRBJ2-1; D might be TRBD2 (5 bases). Germline assignment: CDR1 SQVTM and CDR2 ANQGSEA. The CDR3 spans 11 residues. Trimming stripped 7 bases from V and 2 bases from J, with 6 bases between. The CDR3 region has the DNA TGCAGCGCGGAGGCCTACAATGAGCAGTTCTTC. Its protein is CSAEAYNEQFF.

The chain combines TRBV6-1 with TRBJ1-1, with 11 bases matching TRBD1. The CDR3 extends over 15 amino acids. V lost 7 bases, J lost 7 bases, and 11 bases stayed unmatched. Per germline, CDR1 MNHNS and CDR2 SASEGT. The CDR3 sequence is CASTISRTGGNEAFF. CDR3 DNA sequence: TGTGCCAGCACCATCTCCAGGACAGGGGGCAATGAAGCTTTCTTT.